The 10 T cell receptor beta chains below come from one sample, sequenced in a study of shared T cell receptors in the human thymus. Only in-frame clones appear in the TCRdb table, and some are missing; sequencing was by immunoSEQ multiplex PCR. The table shows about 660,000 clones, with approximately 88% occurring only once. Separately, the same data were catalogued under a study of human thymus T cells.

The specimen was thymocytes. The receptors shown here come from a boy in the first two years of life with a congenital heart defect.

V usage is TRBV5-1 and J usage is TRBJ2-1; 9 bases are a match to TRBD1. Germline CDR1 is SGHRS and CDR2 is YFSETQ. J gave up 8 bases and V 6 bases, and 6 bases lay outside the gene matches. This CDR3 region has 13 residues. The CDR3 region is CASKWDRVYEQFF. CDR3 nucleotide sequence: TGCGCCAGCAAGTGGGACAGGGTGTATGAGCAGTTCTTC.

Comment on this clone: The junction departs from germline at one end; a sequencing error may be responsible. The J gene is TRBJ2-5, the V gene TRBV11-3; the D gene is possibly TRBD2 (6 bases). This CDR3 region has 12 residues. Per germline, CDR1 SGHNT and CDR2 YENEEA. This CDR3 reads CASSSPYCGTHF. CDR3 bases: TGTGCCAGCAGCTCACCATACTGCGGGACTCACTTC.

The chain combines TRBV5-1 with TRBJ2-1, with a weak D call TRBD1 (6 bases). The CDR3 has 14 residues. V was cut by 2 bases and J by 2 bases, with 8 bases left in between. CDR1 and CDR2 (germline): SGHRS, YFSETQ. The CDR3 sequence: CASSFRDTYNEQFF. In DNA form, the CDR3 reads TGCGCCAGCAGCTTTAGGGACACCTACAATGAGCAGTTCTTC. Drawing the rest from reference TRBV5-1 and TRBJ2-1, the complete variable domain is KAGVTQTPRYLIKTRGQQVTLSCSPISGHRSVSWYQQTPGQGLQFLFEYFSETQRNKGNFPGRFSGRQFSNSRSEMNVSTLELGDSALYLCASSFRDTYNEQFFGPGTRLTVL.

The gene calls are TRBV4-3 and TRBJ2-3; 9 nucleotides agree with TRBD1. Germline V gene lookup returns CDR1 LGHNA and CDR2 YSLEER. The CDR3 is made up of 14 amino acids. V dropped 0 bases and J dropped 10; count of bases not matched to a gene: 5. The CDR3 coding sequence is TGCGCCAGCAGCCAAGAGAACGACAGGGGGGCGCAGTATTTT. Translation: CASSQENDRGAQYF.

In its sample, this clone was seen a few times. The V and J genes are TRBV16 and TRBJ1-4; TRBD1 aligns across 8 bases. The germline V gene encodes CDR1 KGHSY and CDR2 FQNENV. Trimming cost V 1 base and J 5 bases; bases outside gene matches: 9. CDR3 length: 17 amino acids. CDR3 DNA: TGTGCCAGCAGCCAATTGAAGCACAGGGGGACAAATGAAAAACTGTTTTTT. Translated: CASSQLKHRGTNEKLFF. The complete variable domain, with remaining parts taken from reference TRBV16 and TRBJ1-4, reads GEEVAQTPKHLVRGEGQKAKLYCAPIKGHSYVFWYQQVLKNEFKFLISFQNENVFDETGMPKERFSAKCLPNSPCSLEIQATKLEDSAVYFCASSQLKHRGTNEKLFFGSGTQLSVL.

The chain carries TRBV23-1 and TRBJ1-2; 9 bases align to TRBD1. TRBV23-1 is treated as an ORF (open reading frame) with a function not yet certain. V shed 4 bases and J 7 bases; nucleotides not matched to a gene: 13. The CDR3 sequence is 16 residues long. CDR3 residues: CASSLPPGQGRGGYTF. The CDR3 DNA follows: TGCGCCAGCAGTCTCCCCCCGGGACAGGGTAGGGGTGGCTACACCTTC.

The CDR3 coding sequence is TGTGCCACCCAGGAGACTAGCGGGAGGGAGGAGACCCAGTACTTC. It yields the protein CATQETSGREETQYF. J is TRBJ2-5 and V is TRBV27; 14 bases agree with TRBD2. The germline V gene has CDR1 MNHEY and CDR2 SMNVEV (reference sequence). The CDR3 is 15 amino acids. V was pared by 10 bases and J by 5 bases, with 9 bases of the junction left unmatched.

Concerning this clone: Germline is not matched at one junction end, which may reflect a read error. The chain links TRBV27 to TRBJ1-2; a weak D match, TRBD1 (6 bases). CDR1 is MNHEY and CDR2 is SMNVEV in the germline V gene (reference sequence). This CDR3 has 9 amino acids. The CDR3 spells CDAGAKANF. The DNA of the CDR3 is TGTGATGCGGGGGCAAAGGCTAACTTC.

Only a few counts were recorded for this clone. The rearrangement links TRBV7-9 to TRBJ2-5; weak D call: TRBD2 (6 bases). Trimming stripped 5 bases from V and 3 bases from J, with 10 bases between. Germline CDR1 is SEHNR and CDR2 is FQNEAQ (reference sequence). This CDR3 has 13 amino acids. The CDR3 DNA reads TGTGCCAGCAGCGTGACTAGTGAAGAGACCCAGTACTTC. Protein product: CASSVTSEETQYF.

The J gene is TRBJ1-4, the V gene TRBV6-5, with 7 bases lining up with TRBD1. Germline V gene lookup returns CDR1 MNHEY and CDR2 SVGAGI. The CDR3 is 12 amino acids. V was clipped by 7 bases and J by 11 bases; unmatched bases: 7. The CDR3: CASTGDSGKLFF. CDR3 nucleotide sequence: TGTGCCAGCACAGGGGACAGTGGTAAACTGTTTTTT.